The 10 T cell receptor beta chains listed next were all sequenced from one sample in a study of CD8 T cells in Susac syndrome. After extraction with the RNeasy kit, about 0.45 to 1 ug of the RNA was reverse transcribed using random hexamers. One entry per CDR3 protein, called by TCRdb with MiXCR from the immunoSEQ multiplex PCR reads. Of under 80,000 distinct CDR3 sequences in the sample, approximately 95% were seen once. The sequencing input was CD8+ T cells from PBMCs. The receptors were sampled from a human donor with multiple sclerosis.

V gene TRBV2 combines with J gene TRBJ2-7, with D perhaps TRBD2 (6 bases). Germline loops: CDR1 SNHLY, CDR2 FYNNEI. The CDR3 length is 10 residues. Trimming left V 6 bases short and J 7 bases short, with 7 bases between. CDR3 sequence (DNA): TGTGCCAGCAGGGAGGGTGAGCAGTACTTC. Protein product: CASREGEQYF.

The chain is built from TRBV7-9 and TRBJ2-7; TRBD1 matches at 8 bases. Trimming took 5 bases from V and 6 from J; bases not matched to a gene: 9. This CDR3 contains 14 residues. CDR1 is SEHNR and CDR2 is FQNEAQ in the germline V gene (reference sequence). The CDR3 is CASSTTGARSEQYF. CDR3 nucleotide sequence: TGTGCCAGCAGCACGACAGGGGCTCGGAGCGAGCAGTACTTC.

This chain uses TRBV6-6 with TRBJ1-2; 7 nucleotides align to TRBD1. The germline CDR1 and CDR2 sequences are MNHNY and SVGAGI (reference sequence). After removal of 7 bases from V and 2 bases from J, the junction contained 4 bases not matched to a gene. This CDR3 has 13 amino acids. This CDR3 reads CASTGGQNYGYTF. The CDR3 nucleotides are TGTGCCAGCACCGGGGGACAGAACTATGGCTACACCTTC.

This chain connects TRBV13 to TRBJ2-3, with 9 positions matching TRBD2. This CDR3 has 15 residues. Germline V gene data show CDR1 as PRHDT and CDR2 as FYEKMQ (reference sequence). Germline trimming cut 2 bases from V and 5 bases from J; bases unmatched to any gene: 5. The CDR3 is CASSLPPSGVDTQYF. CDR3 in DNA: TGTGCCAGCAGCTTACCCCCTAGCGGGGTAGATACGCAGTATTTT.

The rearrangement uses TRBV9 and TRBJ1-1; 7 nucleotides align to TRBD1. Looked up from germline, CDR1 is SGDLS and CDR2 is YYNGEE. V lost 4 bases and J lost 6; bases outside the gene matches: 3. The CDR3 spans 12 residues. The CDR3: CASSHGTAEAFF. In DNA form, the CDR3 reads TGTGCCAGCAGCCACGGGACAGCTGAAGCTTTCTTT.

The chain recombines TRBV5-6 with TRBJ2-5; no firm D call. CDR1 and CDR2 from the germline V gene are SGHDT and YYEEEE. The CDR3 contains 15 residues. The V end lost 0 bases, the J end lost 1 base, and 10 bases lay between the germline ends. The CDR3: CASSLGFPGQETQYF. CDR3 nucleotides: TGTGCCAGCAGCTTGGGGTTCCCGGGCCAAGAGACCCAGTACTTC.

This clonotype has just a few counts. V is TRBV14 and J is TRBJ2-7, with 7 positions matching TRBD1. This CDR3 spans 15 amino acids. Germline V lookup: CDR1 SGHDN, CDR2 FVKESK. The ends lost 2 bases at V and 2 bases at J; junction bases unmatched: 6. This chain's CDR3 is CASSQYTGTAYEQYF. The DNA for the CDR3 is TGTGCCAGCAGCCAATACACCGGGACAGCCTACGAGCAGTACTTC.

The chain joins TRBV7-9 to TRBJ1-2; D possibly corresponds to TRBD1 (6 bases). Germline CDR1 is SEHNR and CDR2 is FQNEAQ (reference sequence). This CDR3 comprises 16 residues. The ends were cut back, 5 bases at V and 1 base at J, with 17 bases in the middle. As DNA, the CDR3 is TGTGCCAGCAGCGATCCGGCCCGGGGGCTTAACTATGGCTACACCTTC. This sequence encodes CASSDPARGLNYGYTF.

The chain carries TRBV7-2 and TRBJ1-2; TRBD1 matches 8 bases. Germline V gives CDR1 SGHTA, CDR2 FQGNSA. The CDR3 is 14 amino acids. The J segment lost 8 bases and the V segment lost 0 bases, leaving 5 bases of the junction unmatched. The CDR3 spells CASSLARTGRGYTF. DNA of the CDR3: TGTGCCAGCAGCTTAGCCCGGACAGGGAGAGGCTACACCTTC.

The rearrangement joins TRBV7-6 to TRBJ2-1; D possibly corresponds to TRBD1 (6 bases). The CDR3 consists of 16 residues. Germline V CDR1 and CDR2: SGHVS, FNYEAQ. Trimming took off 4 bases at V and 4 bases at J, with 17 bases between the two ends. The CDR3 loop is CASSSPSGHAYNEQFF. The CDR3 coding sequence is TGTGCCAGCAGCTCCCCTTCGGGACACGCATACAATGAGCAGTTCTTC.